The rows below give T cell receptor beta chains drawn from one sample of a study of cytomegalovirus exposure and HLA in healthy donors. Clones were sequenced by immunoSEQ multiplex PCR, and TCRdb holds only the in-frame ones, with some missing. Of hundreds of thousands of clones in the sample, around 80% were seen once. The source material was PBMCs. These receptors came from a girl under 10 years old in good health and CMV-seronegative. Both conserved end residues are part of each CDR3. D genes are given only for firm matches. Rows may omit the clone size; those that give it use once, few, many or a size class.

V gene: TRBV14
J gene: TRBJ1-2
CDR3 length: 13
clone size: NA
D gene: NA
CDR3 DNA: TGTGCCAGCAGCCAAAGCTATAACTATGGCTACACCTTC
CDR3 protein: CASSQSYNYGYTF

V gene: TRBV30
J gene: TRBJ2-1
CDR3 length: 13
clone size: few
D gene: TRBD1
CDR3 DNA: TGTGCCTGGAAAACGACAGGGCAGGATGAGCAGTTCTTC
CDR3 protein: CAWKTTGQDEQFF

V gene: TRBV14
J gene: TRBJ1-1
CDR3 length: 16
clone size: NA
D gene: TRBD1
CDR3 DNA: TGTGCCAGCAGCCCTCGTGTGCGAACAGGGGCGACTGAAGCTTTCTTT
CDR3 protein: CASSPRVRTGATEAFF

V gene: TRBV6-5
J gene: TRBJ1-2
CDR3 length: 12
clone size: few
D gene: NA
CDR3 DNA: TGTGCCACAGGGCAGGGGCTCTATGGCTACACCTTC
CDR3 protein: CATGQGLYGYTF

V gene: TRBV19
J gene: TRBJ2-7
CDR3 length: 13
clone size: NA
D gene: NA
CDR3 DNA: TGTGCCAGTAGTATACACAGGGACTACGAGCAGTACTTC
CDR3 protein: CASSIHRDYEQYF

V gene: TRBV30
J gene: TRBJ1-2
CDR3 length: 12
clone size: NA
D gene: NA
CDR3 DNA: TGTGCCTGGAGTCCCGGACATTATGGCTACACCTTC
CDR3 protein: CAWSPGHYGYTF

V gene: TRBV18
J gene: TRBJ1-2
CDR3 length: 15
clone size: once
D gene: NA
CDR3 DNA: TGTGCCAGCCTCACCGGTTCTTTTCCCGACTATGGCTACACCTTC
CDR3 protein: CASLTGSFPDYGYTF

V gene: TRBV29-1
J gene: TRBJ2-2
CDR3 length: 17
clone size: NA
D gene: TRBD2
CDR3 DNA: TGCAGCGTTAAGACTAGCGGGAGAGGTTTGGCCACCGGGGAGCTGTTTTTT
CDR3 protein: CSVKTSGRGLATGELFF

V gene: TRBV4-1
J gene: TRBJ2-2
CDR3 length: 15
clone size: once
D gene: TRBD1
CDR3 DNA: TGCGCCAGCAGCCAAGGGACAGGGATCGGCGGGGAGCTGTTTTTT
CDR3 protein: CASSQGTGIGGELFF

V gene: TRBV4-1
J gene: TRBJ1-5
CDR3 length: 16
clone size: NA
D gene: TRBD1
CDR3 DNA: TGCGCCAGCAGCCAAGATAATGGGGACAGGACATGGGCCCAGCATTTT
CDR3 protein: CASSQDNGDRTWAQHF

V gene: TRBV7-9
J gene: TRBJ2-5
CDR3 length: 13
clone size: NA
D gene: NA
CDR3 DNA: TGTGCCAGCAGTCCGACTCCCCAAGAGACCCAGTACTTC
CDR3 protein: CASSPTPQETQYF

V gene: TRBV5-5
J gene: TRBJ2-7
CDR3 length: 15
clone size: NA
D gene: NA
CDR3 DNA: TGTGCCAGCAGCTTGGTGTCTGGGCCAATCTACGAGCAGTACTTC
CDR3 protein: CASSLVSGPIYEQYF

V gene: TRBV7-3
J gene: TRBJ2-1
CDR3 length: 19
clone size: NA
D gene: TRBD2
CDR3 DNA: TGTGCCAGCAGCGCCAATCCCACTAGCGGGGGAATTTCCTACAATGAGCAGTTCTTC
CDR3 protein: CASSANPTSGGISYNEQFF

V gene: TRBV14
J gene: TRBJ1-2
CDR3 length: 15
clone size: NA
D gene: TRBD1
CDR3 DNA: TGTGCCAGCAGCTCTACAGGGGGCAGAGGCTATGGCTACACCTTC
CDR3 protein: CASSSTGGRGYGYTF

V gene: TRBV10-3
J gene: TRBJ1-5
CDR3 length: 13
clone size: NA
D gene: NA
CDR3 DNA: TGTGCCATCAAGAACACCCCCAATCAGCCCCAGCATTTT
CDR3 protein: CAIKNTPNQPQHF

V gene: TRBV19
J gene: TRBJ2-6
CDR3 length: 20
clone size: NA
D gene: NA
CDR3 DNA: TGTGCCAGTAGTGCGGTTGGCTCTGGTGGTGTGGTCTCTGGGGCCAACGTCCTGACTTTC
CDR3 protein: CASSAVGSGGVVSGANVLTF

V gene: TRBV4-1
J gene: TRBJ2-7
CDR3 length: 20
clone size: NA
D gene: TRBD1
CDR3 DNA: TGCGCCAGCAGCCAAGATCCTGGGGGAACACAGGGGATAACCCCCTACGAGCAGTACTTC
CDR3 protein: CASSQDPGGTQGITPYEQYF

V gene: TRBV19
J gene: TRBJ1-5
CDR3 length: 17
clone size: NA
D gene: TRBD1
CDR3 DNA: TGTGCCAGTACCACCGGGACAGGGAGTTATAGCAATCAGCCCCAGCATTTT
CDR3 protein: CASTTGTGSYSNQPQHF

V gene: TRBV18
J gene: TRBJ1-3
CDR3 length: 15
clone size: NA
D gene: NA
CDR3 DNA: TGTGCCAGCTCACCTCCAGGGAATTCTGGAAACACCATATATTTT
CDR3 protein: CASSPPGNSGNTIYF

V gene: TRBV28
J gene: TRBJ2-2
CDR3 length: 15
clone size: NA
D gene: TRBD1
CDR3 DNA: TGTGCCAGCCGCCGGACAGGGGGCCGCACCGGGGAGCTGTTTTTT
CDR3 protein: CASRRTGGRTGELFF

V gene: TRBV7-9
J gene: TRBJ2-7
CDR3 length: 15
clone size: NA
D gene: TRBD2
CDR3 DNA: TGTGCCAGCAGCTCCGAGACTAGCGGAACCTACGAGCAGTACTTC
CDR3 protein: CASSSETSGTYEQYF

V gene: TRBV19
J gene: TRBJ1-1
CDR3 length: 13
clone size: NA
D gene: TRBD1
CDR3 DNA: TGTGCCAGTAGTTTGGGACAGTACACTGAAGCTTTCTTT
CDR3 protein: CASSLGQYTEAFF

V gene: TRBV7-3
J gene: TRBJ2-1
CDR3 length: 14
clone size: NA
D gene: NA
CDR3 DNA: TGTGCCAGCAGCTTAAGCGCATATAACAATGAGCAGTTCTTC
CDR3 protein: CASSLSAYNNEQFF

V gene: TRBV13
J gene: TRBJ2-7
CDR3 length: 17
clone size: NA
D gene: TRBD1
CDR3 DNA: TGTGCCAGCAGCTTATTGGGTGCGGGACAGGGGTGGCGTGAGCAGTACTTC
CDR3 protein: CASSLLGAGQGWREQYF

V gene: TRBV6-1
J gene: TRBJ2-6
CDR3 length: 13
clone size: NA
D gene: NA
CDR3 DNA: TGTGCCACTACAGGGTATGGGGCCAACGTCCTGACTTTC
CDR3 protein: CATTGYGANVLTF

V gene: TRBV2
J gene: TRBJ1-2
CDR3 length: 14
clone size: NA
D gene: NA
CDR3 DNA: TGTGCCAGCAGTGAGGCACAGGCCTTCGATGGCTACACCTTC
CDR3 protein: CASSEAQAFDGYTF

V gene: TRBV14
J gene: TRBJ2-5
CDR3 length: 13
clone size: NA
D gene: TRBD2
CDR3 DNA: TGTGCCAGCAGCCAAGAACAGGGACTAGCGGGGAACTTC
CDR3 protein: CASSQEQGLAGNF

V gene: TRBV6-5
J gene: TRBJ1-1
CDR3 length: 13
clone size: few
D gene: NA
CDR3 DNA: TGTGCCAGCACTAACCCCATGAGCACTGAAGCTTTCTTT
CDR3 protein: CASTNPMSTEAFF

V gene: TRBV2
J gene: TRBJ2-1
CDR3 length: 15
clone size: few
D gene: NA
CDR3 DNA: TGTGCCAGCAGTGAAGGGCTAGCTCCCGGCAATGAGCAGTTCTTC
CDR3 protein: CASSEGLAPGNEQFF

V gene: TRBV7-3
J gene: TRBJ1-5
CDR3 length: 21
clone size: NA
D gene: TRBD1
CDR3 DNA: TGTGCCAGCAGCTTCCCAAACTCGTGGCCCCCGACAGGGGCTCGCAATCAGCCCCAGCATTTT
CDR3 protein: CASSFPNSWPPTGARNQPQHF

V gene: TRBV11-3
J gene: TRBJ2-7
CDR3 length: 15
clone size: NA
D gene: TRBD2
CDR3 DNA: TGTGCCAGCAGCTTAGGTGGCGGGAGGGGCGACGAGCAGTACTTC
CDR3 protein: CASSLGGGRGDEQYF

V gene: TRBV5-6
J gene: TRBJ2-1
CDR3 length: 13
clone size: NA
D gene: NA
CDR3 DNA: TGTGCCAGCACCCCCCCCGCCGGCAATGAGCAGTTCTTC
CDR3 protein: CASTPPAGNEQFF

V gene: TRBV5-1
J gene: TRBJ2-2
CDR3 length: 16
clone size: NA
D gene: TRBD2
CDR3 DNA: TGCGCCAGCAGCACCTTAGCGGGAGTAAACACCGGGGAGCTGTTTTTT
CDR3 protein: CASSTLAGVNTGELFF

V gene: TRBV19
J gene: TRBJ2-7
CDR3 length: 16
clone size: NA
D gene: TRBD2
CDR3 DNA: TGTGCCAGTAGTTTCCTGGGACTAGCGGGAGCCTACGAGCAGTACTTC
CDR3 protein: CASSFLGLAGAYEQYF

V gene: TRBV4-1
J gene: TRBJ2-1
CDR3 length: 16
clone size: NA
D gene: NA
CDR3 DNA: TGCGCCAGCAGCCGGACGACGGGAGCTGTAAACAATGAGCAGTTCTTC
CDR3 protein: CASSRTTGAVNNEQFF

V gene: TRBV20-1
J gene: TRBJ1-2
CDR3 length: 11
clone size: NA
D gene: NA
CDR3 DNA: TGCAGTGGGACAACTAACTATGGCTACACCTTC
CDR3 protein: CSGTTNYGYTF

V gene: TRBV19
J gene: TRBJ2-5
CDR3 length: 15
clone size: NA
D gene: NA
CDR3 DNA: TGTGCCAGTAGTATGGGTATCGGGATAGAAGAGACCCAGTACTTC
CDR3 protein: CASSMGIGIEETQYF

V gene: TRBV18
J gene: TRBJ2-3
CDR3 length: 15
clone size: NA
D gene: NA
CDR3 DNA: TGTGCCAGCTCACCTGGAGACCGAGCCACAGATACGCAGTATTTT
CDR3 protein: CASSPGDRATDTQYF

V gene: TRBV13
J gene: TRBJ1-2
CDR3 length: 14
clone size: NA
D gene: NA
CDR3 DNA: TGTGCCAGCAGCTTAGAGGCTCATCGGGAGGGCTACACCTTC
CDR3 protein: CASSLEAHREGYTF

V gene: TRBV5-6
J gene: TRBJ2-1
CDR3 length: 18
clone size: NA
D gene: TRBD2
CDR3 DNA: TGTGCCAGCAGTCACCTAGCGGGACCCCCTCCCTCCTACAATGAGCAGTTCTTC
CDR3 protein: CASSHLAGPPPSYNEQFF

V gene: TRBV11-2
J gene: TRBJ2-7
CDR3 length: 15
clone size: NA
D gene: TRBD1
CDR3 DNA: TGTGCCAGCAGCCGCATCCGGGACAGGGTTGGATGGCAGTACTTC
CDR3 protein: CASSRIRDRVGWQYF

V gene: TRBV7-2
J gene: TRBJ1-1
CDR3 length: 16
clone size: NA
D gene: NA
CDR3 DNA: TGTGCCAGCAGCTCCCGGAATAGACCGACAGGACCTGAAGCTTTCTTT
CDR3 protein: CASSSRNRPTGPEAFF

V gene: TRBV5-1
J gene: TRBJ1-1
CDR3 length: 14
clone size: few
D gene: NA
CDR3 DNA: TGCGCCAGCAGCTTGCAGTCAATGAACACTGAAGCTTTCTTT
CDR3 protein: CASSLQSMNTEAFF

V gene: TRBV7-9
J gene: TRBJ2-3
CDR3 length: 19
clone size: NA
D gene: TRBD2
CDR3 DNA: TGTGCCAGCAGCTTTGCCAGCGGGGGGGCCGTACGTTTGACAGATACGCAGTATTTT
CDR3 protein: CASSFASGGAVRLTDTQYF

V gene: TRBV19
J gene: TRBJ1-4
CDR3 length: 14
clone size: NA
D gene: TRBD1
CDR3 DNA: TGTGCCAGTAGGGCCGGGACAGGTTTCATTGGACTGTTTTTT
CDR3 protein: CASRAGTGFIGLFF

V gene: TRBV2
J gene: TRBJ2-3
CDR3 length: 16
clone size: NA
D gene: TRBD1
CDR3 DNA: TGTGCCAGCAGTCGGGGACAGGGCATAGAGACAGATACGCAGTATTTT
CDR3 protein: CASSRGQGIETDTQYF

V gene: TRBV5-1
J gene: TRBJ2-1
CDR3 length: 14
clone size: NA
D gene: NA
CDR3 DNA: TGCGCCAGCAGCTTGGAGGGGCAGGACAATGAGCAGTTCTTC
CDR3 protein: CASSLEGQDNEQFF

V gene: TRBV5-6
J gene: TRBJ2-1
CDR3 length: 15
clone size: few
D gene: TRBD2
CDR3 DNA: TGTGCCAGCAGCTTTCCGCGGGAGTCCTACAATGAGCAGTTCTTC
CDR3 protein: CASSFPRESYNEQFF

V gene: TRBV29-1
J gene: TRBJ1-2
CDR3 length: 11
clone size: NA
D gene: NA
CDR3 DNA: TGCAGCACCCGGTCAGAGGGTGGCTACACCTTC
CDR3 protein: CSTRSEGGYTF

V gene: TRBV6-5
J gene: TRBJ1-1
CDR3 length: 15
clone size: few
D gene: TRBD1
CDR3 DNA: TGTGCCAGCAGTCGGGACAGGGAAACCTACACTGAAGCTTTCTTT
CDR3 protein: CASSRDRETYTEAFF

V gene: TRBV6-6
J gene: TRBJ1-1
CDR3 length: 15
clone size: NA
D gene: TRBD1
CDR3 DNA: TGTGCCAGCAGCTACCGCGAAGGACAGGGCTCTGAAGCTTTCTTT
CDR3 protein: CASSYREGQGSEAFF

V gene: TRBV5-1
J gene: TRBJ2-2
CDR3 length: 14
clone size: NA
D gene: TRBD1
CDR3 DNA: TGCGCCGGCAGCTTTGACAGGGTAGACGGGGAGCTGTTTTTT
CDR3 protein: CAGSFDRVDGELFF

V gene: TRBV6-6
J gene: TRBJ1-2
CDR3 length: 16
clone size: NA
D gene: TRBD1
CDR3 DNA: TGTGCCAGCAGTTATCGCATAAGACAGGGGGCGTATGGCTACACCTTC
CDR3 protein: CASSYRIRQGAYGYTF

V gene: TRBV7-6
J gene: TRBJ1-5
CDR3 length: 15
clone size: few
D gene: TRBD1
CDR3 DNA: TGTGCCAGCACCCTAGGGACAGGGGACAATCAGCCCCAGCATTTT
CDR3 protein: CASTLGTGDNQPQHF

V gene: TRBV7-8
J gene: TRBJ2-1
CDR3 length: 15
clone size: NA
D gene: TRBD2
CDR3 DNA: TGTGCCAGCAGCGTCGCTAGCGGGAGGGGGAGTGAGCAGTTCTTC
CDR3 protein: CASSVASGRGSEQFF